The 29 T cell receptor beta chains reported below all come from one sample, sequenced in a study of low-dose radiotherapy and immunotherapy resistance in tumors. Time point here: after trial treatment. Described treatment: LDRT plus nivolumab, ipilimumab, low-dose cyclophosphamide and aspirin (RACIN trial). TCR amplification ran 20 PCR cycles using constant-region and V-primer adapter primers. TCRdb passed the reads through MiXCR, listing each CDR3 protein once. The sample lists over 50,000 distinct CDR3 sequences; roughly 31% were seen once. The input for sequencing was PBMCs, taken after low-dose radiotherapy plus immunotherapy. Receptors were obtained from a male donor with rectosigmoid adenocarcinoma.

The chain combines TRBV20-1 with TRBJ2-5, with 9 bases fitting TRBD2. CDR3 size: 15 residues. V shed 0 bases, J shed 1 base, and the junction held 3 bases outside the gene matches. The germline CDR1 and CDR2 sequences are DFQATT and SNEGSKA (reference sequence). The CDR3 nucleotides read TGCAGTGCTAGAGAAGCGGGAGGTTTCCAAGAGACCCAGTACTTC. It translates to CSAREAGGFQETQYF.

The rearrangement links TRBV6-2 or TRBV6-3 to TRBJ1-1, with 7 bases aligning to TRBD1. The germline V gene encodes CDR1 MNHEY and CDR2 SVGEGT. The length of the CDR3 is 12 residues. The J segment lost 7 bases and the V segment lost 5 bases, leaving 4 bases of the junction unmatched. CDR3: CASSRDSHEAFF. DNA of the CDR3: TGTGCCAGCAGTAGGGACAGCCATGAAGCTTTCTTT.

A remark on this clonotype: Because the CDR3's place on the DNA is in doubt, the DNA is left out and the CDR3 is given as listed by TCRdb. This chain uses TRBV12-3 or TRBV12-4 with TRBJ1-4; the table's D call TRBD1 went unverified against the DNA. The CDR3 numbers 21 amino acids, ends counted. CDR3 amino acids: CASSPQPPGSPHEKLFFFFFF.

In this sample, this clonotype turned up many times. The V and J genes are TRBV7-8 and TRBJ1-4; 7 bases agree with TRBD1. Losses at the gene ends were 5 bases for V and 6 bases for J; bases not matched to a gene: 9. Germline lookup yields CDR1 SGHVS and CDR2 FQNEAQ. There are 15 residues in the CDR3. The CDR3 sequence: CASSPAPGTDEKLFF. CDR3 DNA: TGTGCCAGCAGCCCAGCCCCCGGGACAGATGAAAAACTGTTTTTT.

The CDR3 sequence is CASSLIVGGNTEAFF. The CDR3 DNA reads as TGTGCCAGCAGTTTAATTGTCGGCGGGAACACTGAAGCTTTCTTT. V is TRBV28 and J is TRBJ1-1; the D is unclear. Germline CDR1 is MDHEN and CDR2 is SYDVKM. The CDR3 is 15 amino acids. Trimming pared 2 bases from V and 1 base from J, leaving 11 bases between.

CDR3 sequence reads: CASLRGLQETQYF. CDR3 nucleotide sequence: TGTGCCAGCCTCAGGGGGCTGCAAGAGACCCAGTACTTC. The V and J genes are TRBV6-1 and TRBJ2-5; 8 bases are a match to TRBD1. CDR3 size: 13 residues. In germline, CDR1 is MNHNS, CDR2 SASEGT. Unmatched junction bases numbered 4, after V lost 8 bases and J lost 2 bases.

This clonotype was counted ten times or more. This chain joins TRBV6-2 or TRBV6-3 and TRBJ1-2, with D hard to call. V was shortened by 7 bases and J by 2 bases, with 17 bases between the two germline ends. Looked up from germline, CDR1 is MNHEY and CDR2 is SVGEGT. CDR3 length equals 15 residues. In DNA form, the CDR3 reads TGTGCCAGCACCCTTGTCGGGATTGGAAACTATGGCTACACCTTC. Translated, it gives CASTLVGIGNYGYTF.

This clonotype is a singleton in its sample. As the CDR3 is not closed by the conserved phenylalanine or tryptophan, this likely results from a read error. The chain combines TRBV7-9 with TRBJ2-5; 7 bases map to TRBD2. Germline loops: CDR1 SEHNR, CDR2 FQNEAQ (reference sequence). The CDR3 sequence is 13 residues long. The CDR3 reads CASGLWGGETQYS. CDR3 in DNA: TGTGCCAGCGGCTTGTGGGGAGGGGAGACCCAGTACTCC.

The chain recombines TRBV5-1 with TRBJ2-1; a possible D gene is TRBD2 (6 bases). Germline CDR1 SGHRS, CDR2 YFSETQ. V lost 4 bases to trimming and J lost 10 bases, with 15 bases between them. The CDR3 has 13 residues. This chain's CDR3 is CASSPSGVWEQFF. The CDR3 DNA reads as TGCGCCAGCAGCCCATCGGGAGTCTGGGAGCAGTTCTTC.

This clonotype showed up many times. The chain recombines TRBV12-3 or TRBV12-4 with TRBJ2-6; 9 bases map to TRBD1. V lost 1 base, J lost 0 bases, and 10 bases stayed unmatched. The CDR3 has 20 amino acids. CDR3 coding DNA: TGTGCCAGCAGTTTAGTCTTACAGGGGGCTTTCACCTCTGGGGCCAACGTCCTGACTTTC. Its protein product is CASSLVLQGAFTSGANVLTF.

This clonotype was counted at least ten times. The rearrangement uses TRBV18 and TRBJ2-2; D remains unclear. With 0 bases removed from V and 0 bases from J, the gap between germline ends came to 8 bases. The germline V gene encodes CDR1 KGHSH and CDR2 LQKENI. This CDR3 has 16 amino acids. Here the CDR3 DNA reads TGTGCCAGCTCACCACCCCACTCCTCGAACACCGGGGAGCTGTTTTTT. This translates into CASSPPHSSNTGELFF. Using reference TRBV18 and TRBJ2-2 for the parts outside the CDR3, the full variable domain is NAGVMQNPRHLVRRRGQEARLRCSPMKGHSHVYWYRQLPEEGLKFMVYLQKENIIDESGMPKERFSAEFPKEGPSILRIQQVVRGDSAAYFCASSPPHSSNTGELFFGEGSRLTVL.

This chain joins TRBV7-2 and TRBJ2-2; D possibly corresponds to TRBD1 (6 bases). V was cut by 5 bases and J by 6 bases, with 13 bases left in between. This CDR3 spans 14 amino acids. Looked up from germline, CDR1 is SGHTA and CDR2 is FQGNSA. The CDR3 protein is CASSNRDGPGELFF. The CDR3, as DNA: TGTGCCAGCAGCAACAGGGATGGACCCGGGGAGCTGTTTTTT.

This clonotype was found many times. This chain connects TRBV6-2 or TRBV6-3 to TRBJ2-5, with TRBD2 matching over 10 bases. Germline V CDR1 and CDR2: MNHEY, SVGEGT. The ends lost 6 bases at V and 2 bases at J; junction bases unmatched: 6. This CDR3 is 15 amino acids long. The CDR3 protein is CASSVTSGLQETQYF. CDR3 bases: TGTGCCAGCAGCGTGACTAGCGGGTTGCAAGAGACCCAGTACTTC.

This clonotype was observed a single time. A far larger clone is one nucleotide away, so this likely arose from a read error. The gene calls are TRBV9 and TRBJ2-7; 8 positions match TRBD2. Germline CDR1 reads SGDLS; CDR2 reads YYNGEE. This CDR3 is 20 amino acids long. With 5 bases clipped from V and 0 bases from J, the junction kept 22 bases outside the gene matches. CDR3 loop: CASSLLQARVAGTTSYEQYF. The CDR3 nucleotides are TGTGCCAGCAGTTTACTGCAGGCCAGGGTAGCGGGAACTACCTCCTACGAGCAGTACTTC. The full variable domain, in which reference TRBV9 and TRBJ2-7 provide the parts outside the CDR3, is DSGVTQTPKHLITATGQRVTLRCSPRSGDLSVYWYQQSLDQGLQFLIQYYNGEERAKGNILERFSAQQFPDLHSELNLSSLELGDSALYFCASSLLQARVAGTTSYEQYFGPGTRLTVT.

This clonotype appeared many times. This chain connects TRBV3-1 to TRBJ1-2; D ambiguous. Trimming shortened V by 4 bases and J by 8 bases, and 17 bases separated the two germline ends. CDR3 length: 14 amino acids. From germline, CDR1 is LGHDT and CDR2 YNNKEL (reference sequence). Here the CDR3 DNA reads TGTGCCAGCAGCCCTTGGCACCGGGGTGCCGGCTACACCTTC. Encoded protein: CASSPWHRGAGYTF.

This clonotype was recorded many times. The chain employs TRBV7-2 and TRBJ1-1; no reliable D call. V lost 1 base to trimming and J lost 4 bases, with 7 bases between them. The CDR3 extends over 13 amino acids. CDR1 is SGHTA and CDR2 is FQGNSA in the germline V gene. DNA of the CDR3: TGTGCCAGCAGCTTAGAGGGCTTCACTGAAGCTTTCTTT. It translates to CASSLEGFTEAFF. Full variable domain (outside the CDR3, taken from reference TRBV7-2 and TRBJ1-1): GAGVSQSPSNKVTEKGKDVELRCDPISGHTALYWYRQSLGQGLEFLIYFQGNSAPDKSGLPSDRFSAERTGGSVSTLTIQRTQQEDSAVYLCASSLEGFTEAFFGQGTRLTVV.

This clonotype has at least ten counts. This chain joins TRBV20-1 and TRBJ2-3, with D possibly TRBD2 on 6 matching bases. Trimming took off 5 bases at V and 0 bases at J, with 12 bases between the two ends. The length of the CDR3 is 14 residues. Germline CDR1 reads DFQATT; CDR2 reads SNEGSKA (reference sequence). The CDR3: CSALKSGSTDTQYF. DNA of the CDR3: TGCAGTGCTCTGAAAAGCGGGAGCACAGATACGCAGTATTTT.

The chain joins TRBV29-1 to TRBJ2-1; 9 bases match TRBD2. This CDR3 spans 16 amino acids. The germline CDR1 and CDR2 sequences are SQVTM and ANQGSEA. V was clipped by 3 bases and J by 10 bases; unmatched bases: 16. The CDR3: CSVDGGVAGAPGEQFF. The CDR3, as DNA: TGCAGCGTTGATGGGGGAGTAGCGGGAGCCCCGGGAGAGCAGTTCTTC.

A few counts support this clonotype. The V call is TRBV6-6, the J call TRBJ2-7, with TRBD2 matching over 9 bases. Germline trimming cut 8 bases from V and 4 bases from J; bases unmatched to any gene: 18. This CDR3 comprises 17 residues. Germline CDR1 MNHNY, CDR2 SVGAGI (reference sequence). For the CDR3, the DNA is TGTGCCAGCCAGGGACTAGCCATCGGTAGGCTAGGTTACGAGCAGTACTTC. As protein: CASQGLAIGRLGYEQYF.

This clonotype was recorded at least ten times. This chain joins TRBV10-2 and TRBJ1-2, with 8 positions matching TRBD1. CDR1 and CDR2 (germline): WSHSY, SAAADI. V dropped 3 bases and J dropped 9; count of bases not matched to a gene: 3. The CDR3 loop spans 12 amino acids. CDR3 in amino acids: CASSDQGASYTF. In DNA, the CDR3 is TGCGCCAGCAGTGACCAGGGGGCGAGCTACACCTTC.

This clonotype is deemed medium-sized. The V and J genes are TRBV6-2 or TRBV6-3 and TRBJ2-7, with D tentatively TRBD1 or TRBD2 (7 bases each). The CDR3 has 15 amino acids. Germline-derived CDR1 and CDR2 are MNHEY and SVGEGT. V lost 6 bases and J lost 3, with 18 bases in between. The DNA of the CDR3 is TGTGCCAGCAGCGAGCGGGACAGCCGGAACTACGAGCAGTACTTC. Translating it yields CASSERDSRNYEQYF.

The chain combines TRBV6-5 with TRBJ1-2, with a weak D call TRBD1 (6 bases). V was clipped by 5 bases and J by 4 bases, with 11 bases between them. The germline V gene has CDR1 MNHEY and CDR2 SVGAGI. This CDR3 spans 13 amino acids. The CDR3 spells CASSTGHGYGYTF. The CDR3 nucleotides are TGTGCCAGCAGTACGGGACACGGCTATGGCTACACCTTC.

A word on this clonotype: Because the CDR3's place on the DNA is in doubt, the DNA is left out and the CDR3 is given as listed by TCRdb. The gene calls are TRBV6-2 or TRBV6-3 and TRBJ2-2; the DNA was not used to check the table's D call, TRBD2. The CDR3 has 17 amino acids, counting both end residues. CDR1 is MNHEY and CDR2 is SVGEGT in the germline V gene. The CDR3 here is CASTLAGGPGTGELFFF.

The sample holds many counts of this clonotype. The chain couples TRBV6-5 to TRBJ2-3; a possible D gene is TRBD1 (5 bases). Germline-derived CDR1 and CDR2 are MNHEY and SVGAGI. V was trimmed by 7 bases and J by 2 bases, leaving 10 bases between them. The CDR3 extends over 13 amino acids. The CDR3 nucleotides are TGTGCCAGCAAGTCGACAGCCACAGATACGCAGTATTTT. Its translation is CASKSTATDTQYF.

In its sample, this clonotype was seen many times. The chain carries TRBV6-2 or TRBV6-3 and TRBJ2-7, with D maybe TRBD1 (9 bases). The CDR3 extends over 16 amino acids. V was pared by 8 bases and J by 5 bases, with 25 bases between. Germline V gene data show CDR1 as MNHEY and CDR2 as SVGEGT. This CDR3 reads CASQPGQGPAGDEQYF. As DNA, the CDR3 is TGTGCCAGCCAACCGGGACAGGGTCCAGCGGGGGACGAGCAGTACTTC.

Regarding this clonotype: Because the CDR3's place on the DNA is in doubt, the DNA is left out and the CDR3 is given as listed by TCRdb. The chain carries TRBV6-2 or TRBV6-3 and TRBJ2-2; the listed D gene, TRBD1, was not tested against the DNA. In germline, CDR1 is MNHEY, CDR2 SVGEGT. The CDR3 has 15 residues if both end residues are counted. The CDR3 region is CASSYGGFMELFFFF.

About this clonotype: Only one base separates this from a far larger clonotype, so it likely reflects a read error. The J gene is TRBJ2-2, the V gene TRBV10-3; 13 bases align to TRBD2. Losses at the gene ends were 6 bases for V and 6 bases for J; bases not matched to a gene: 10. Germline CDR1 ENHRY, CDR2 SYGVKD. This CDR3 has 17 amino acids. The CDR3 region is CAISVTGLAGTAGELFF. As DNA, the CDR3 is TGTGCCATCAGCGTAACGGGACTAGCGGGAACTGCCGGGGAGCTGTTTTTT.

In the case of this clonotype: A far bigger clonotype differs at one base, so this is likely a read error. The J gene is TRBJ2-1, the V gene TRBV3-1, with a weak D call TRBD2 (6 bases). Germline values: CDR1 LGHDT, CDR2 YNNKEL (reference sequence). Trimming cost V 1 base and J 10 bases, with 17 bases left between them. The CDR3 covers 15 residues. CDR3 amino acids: CASSQGPGVTYEQFF. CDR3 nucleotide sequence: TGTGCCAGCAGCCAAGGGCCGGGGGTCACCTACGAGCAGTTCTTC.

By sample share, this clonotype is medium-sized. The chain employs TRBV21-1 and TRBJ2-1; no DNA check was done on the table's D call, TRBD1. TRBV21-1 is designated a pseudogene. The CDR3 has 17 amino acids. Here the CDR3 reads CASSKSWQGNIYNEQFF. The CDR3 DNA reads TGTGCCAGCAGCAAAAGCTGGCAGGGTAACATCTACAATGAGCAGTTCTTC.